The sequence of this TCR beta chain was determined in a study of cytomegalovirus exposure and HLA in healthy donors. General study points: With further analysis later on, most CMV-associated TCR beta chains appeared HLA-restricted. Analysis was carried out at a later point, and it linked a missense DCLRE1C variant to TCR beta V- and J-gene trimming.

This clone was seen just once. As yet, its antigen is unknown. Germline V gene data show CDR1 as MGHDK and CDR2 as SYGVNS. The CDR3 loop spans 14 amino acids. Trimming stripped 7 bases from V and 2 bases from J, with 9 bases between. With 60 Vbeta and 13 Jbeta primers, the PCR was carried out. Libraries were prepared by immunoSEQ multiplex PCR; TCRdb keeps only in-frame clonotypes and omits some of them. This table holds about 170,000 clones, approximately 80% found once. Sequencing was carried out using PBMCs. The sequence came from a woman younger than 35 in good health and CMV-seronegative. The V gene is TRBV25-1, the J gene TRBJ1-6, with D maybe TRBD1 (5 bases). In DNA form, the CDR3 reads TGTGCCAGCACTCAGGGTCCCTATAATTCACCCCTCCACTTT. It yields the protein CASTQGPYNSPLHF.